The 29 T cell receptor beta chains given below trace back to one sample, sequenced in a study of OX40 agonist ivuxolimab in advanced cancers. Method: immunoSEQ multiplex PCR; TCRdb's copy keeps in-frame clones and lacks some. The profile shows 55,000 to 65,000 clones, 82% of them singletons. The specimen comprised CD4+ or CD8+ T cells sorted from blood, sampled in a trial of the OX40 agonist ivuxolimab. The receptor source for this set is an adult with an advanced solid tumor such as melanoma, head and neck, liver or kidney cancer.

In this sample, this clone turned up once. This chain joins TRBV5-1 and TRBJ2-3; D tentatively fits TRBD1 or TRBD2 (5 bases each). The CDR3 is made up of 12 amino acids. The germline V and J ends were trimmed by 8 bases and 3 bases, with 10 bases remaining between them. The germline CDR1 and CDR2 sequences are SGHRS and YFSETQ. For the CDR3, the DNA is TGCGCCAGTAGTTGGGGGACAGATACGCAGTATTTT. Its protein product is CASSWGTDTQYF.

The chain employs TRBV7-2 and TRBJ2-5; D unresolved. The V end lost 5 bases, the J end lost 5 bases, and 12 bases lay between the germline ends. This CDR3 is built from 13 residues. Germline V gives CDR1 SGHTA, CDR2 FQGNSA. The CDR3 region is CASSPTTGETQYF. For the CDR3, the DNA is TGTGCCAGCAGCCCAACCACTGGGGAGACCCAGTACTTC.

This clone was recorded only once. This chain joins TRBV30 and TRBJ2-5; no definite D call. The length of the CDR3 is 14 residues. Germline values: CDR1 GTSNPN, CDR2 SVGIG (reference sequence). The ends were cut back, 3 bases at V and 3 bases at J, with 14 bases in the middle. Written as DNA, the CDR3 is TGTGCCTGGAGCGCCTTTCCTTCCAAAGAGACCCAGTACTTC. This codes for CAWSAFPSKETQYF.

The chain has TRBV18 and TRBJ2-3, with TRBD2 matching over 12 bases. V shed 3 bases, J shed 0 bases, and the junction held 1 base outside the gene matches. Germline V gene lookup returns CDR1 KGHSH and CDR2 LQKENI. CDR3 length equals 16 residues. CDR3 sequence (DNA): TGTGCCAGCTCACCCCTAGCGGGAGGGAGCACAGATACGCAGTATTTT. This codes for CASSPLAGGSTDTQYF. Full variable domain (rest looked up from reference TRBV18 and TRBJ2-3): NAGVMQNPRHLVRRRGQEARLRCSPMKGHSHVYWYRQLPEEGLKFMVYLQKENIIDESGMPKERFSAEFPKEGPSILRIQQVVRGDSAAYFCASSPLAGGSTDTQYFGPGTRLTVL.

For the CDR3, the DNA is TGTGCCAGCAGCTTAAGACTAGCGGGGCAGCTCTTGGGTGAGCAGTTCTTC. Amino acid sequence: CASSLRLAGQLLGEQFF. V gene TRBV5-4 combines with J gene TRBJ2-1, with TRBD2 matching over 11 bases. The trim removed 2 bases at V and 9 bases at J, leaving 13 bases unmatched. This CDR3 region has 17 residues. The V gene's germline CDR1 is SGHNT and CDR2 YYREEE (reference sequence).

This clone was seen more than once but under ten times. CDR3 residues: CASSPNNLGFQYF. CDR3 in DNA: TGTGCCAGCAGCCCAAACAACCTGGGGTTTCAGTATTTT. J is TRBJ2-3 and V is TRBV7-9; D is undetermined. The V gene's germline CDR1 is SEHNR and CDR2 FQNEAQ (reference sequence). Trimming took 5 bases from V and 12 from J, leaving 18 bases between them. This CDR3 is 13 amino acids long.

The chain has TRBV5-4 and TRBJ2-1, with a weak D call TRBD1 (7 bases). V gave up 3 bases and J gave up 10 bases, with 17 bases separating them. The V gene's germline CDR1 is SGHNT and CDR2 YYREEE (reference sequence). The CDR3 sequence is 14 residues long. The CDR3 region has the DNA TGTGCCAGCAGCTCAACCTACAGGGGAGGCGAGCAGTTCTTC. Encoded protein: CASSSTYRGGEQFF.

This chain links TRBV10-2 with TRBJ2-3; D is unclear. Looked up from germline, CDR1 is WSHSY and CDR2 is SAAADI. This CDR3 comprises 12 residues. Trimming shortened V by 3 bases and J by 4 bases, and 5 bases separated the two germline ends. The CDR3 loop is CASSDPADTQYF. CDR3 bases: TGCGCCAGCAGTGACCCGGCAGATACGCAGTATTTT.

This clone was counted between two and nine times. J is TRBJ2-7 and V is TRBV19; weak D call: TRBD2 (6 bases). V lost 3 bases, J lost 2 bases, and 14 bases lay in between. The CDR3 runs to 15 residues. The germline V gene has CDR1 LNHDA and CDR2 SQIVND (reference sequence). The CDR3 loop reads CASSMLGGDAYEQYF. The CDR3, as DNA: TGTGCCAGTAGTATGTTGGGGGGTGATGCCTACGAGCAGTACTTC.

The chain links TRBV18 to TRBJ2-5; D not resolved. Germline V gene data show CDR1 as KGHSH and CDR2 as LQKENI. V was shortened by 1 base and J by 4 bases, with 13 bases between the two germline ends. The CDR3 has 15 amino acids. CDR3 region: CASSPLGNSGETQYF. The CDR3 bases are TGTGCCAGCTCACCACTTGGGAACTCAGGAGAGACCCAGTACTTC.

The chain has TRBV30 and TRBJ1-6; D is perhaps TRBD1 (6 bases). The CDR3 loop spans 18 amino acids. Germline V gene lookup returns CDR1 GTSNPN and CDR2 SVGIG (reference sequence). V shed 2 bases and J shed 0 bases, with 17 bases lying between them. The CDR3 DNA sequence: TGTGCCTGGAGTTTGGACAGCCTCCATAGCTCCTATAATTCACCCCTCCACTTT. Residues: CAWSLDSLHSSYNSPLHF.

The J gene is TRBJ2-1, the V gene TRBV9; 11 bases are a match to TRBD2. Germline V gene sequence: CDR1 SGDLS, CDR2 YYNGEE. CDR3 length equals 15 residues. The V segment lost 6 bases and the J segment 10 bases; nucleotides outside the gene matches: 12. CDR3 DNA: TGTGCCAGCACCACCACGGGACTAGCGGTGGGGGAGCAGTTCTTC. Its translation: CASTTTGLAVGEQFF.

Here the CDR3 reads CASSTGGQGTTLYGYTF. The CDR3 DNA reads as TGTGCCAGTAGTACTGGGGGACAGGGAACGACGTTATATGGCTACACCTTC. V gene TRBV19 combines with J gene TRBJ1-2; 9 bases line up with TRBD1. The J segment lost 5 bases and the V segment lost 4 bases, leaving 14 bases of the junction unmatched. The CDR3 covers 17 residues. Per the germline V gene, CDR1 is LNHDA and CDR2 is SQIVND (reference sequence).

This chain links TRBV5-1 with TRBJ2-1; TRBD1 matches at 8 bases. Germline CDR1 is SGHRS and CDR2 is YFSETQ. This CDR3 spans 12 amino acids. After removal of 4 bases from V and 8 bases from J, the junction contained 2 bases not matched to a gene. The CDR3 reads CASSTDRDEQFF. CDR3 sequence (DNA): TGCGCCAGCAGCACGGACAGGGATGAGCAGTTCTTC.

This clone was seen just once. The CDR3 DNA reads TGTGCCAGCAGTGAAGTAATGGACACTGAAGCTTTCTTT. It codes for CASSEVMDTEAFF. J is TRBJ1-1 and V is TRBV6-1; no firm D call. The V gene lost 1 base and the J gene lost 3 bases, with 6 bases spanning the gap. Germline V lookup: CDR1 MNHNS, CDR2 SASEGT. The CDR3 extends over 13 amino acids.

The chain combines TRBV7-2 with TRBJ2-7; 9 nucleotides line up with TRBD1. The CDR3 is made up of 14 amino acids. V shed 4 bases, J shed 2 bases, and the junction held 3 bases outside the gene matches. CDR1 is SGHTA, CDR2 FQGNSA, per germline. CDR3 in DNA: TGTGCCAGCAGCTCGGACAGGGGTACCTACGAGCAGTACTTC. Its protein product is CASSSDRGTYEQYF.

The CDR3 DNA follows: TGTGCCACCCGAGGGGCAGAAGCTTCCTACGAGCAGTACTTC. Translation gives CATRGAEASYEQYF. The chain has TRBV28 and TRBJ2-7; D might be TRBD1 or TRBD2, each matching 5 bases. The CDR3 extends over 14 amino acids. Germline CDR1 and CDR2: MDHEN and SYDVKM. V lost 10 bases and J lost 1, with 17 bases in between.

In this sample, this clone turned up once. The genes are TRBV5-1 and TRBJ2-7; 10 bases match TRBD2. The germline CDR1 and CDR2 sequences are SGHRS and YFSETQ. The CDR3 sequence is 14 residues long. The junction had 0 bases not matched to a gene; V was cut back by 1 base and J by 2 bases. The CDR3 spells CASSLSGRAYEQYF. In DNA form, the CDR3 reads TGCGCCAGCAGCTTGAGCGGGAGGGCCTACGAGCAGTACTTC.

V usage is TRBV27 and J usage is TRBJ2-7; 10 nucleotides agree with TRBD2. In germline, CDR1 is MNHEY, CDR2 SMNVEV (reference sequence). V shed 3 bases and J 12 bases; nucleotides not matched to a gene: 11. The CDR3 spans 14 residues. CDR3 sequence reads: CASSLGLASSPWYF. For the CDR3, the DNA is TGTGCCAGCAGTTTGGGACTAGCGTCCTCCCCCTGGTACTTC.

V is TRBV6-1 and J is TRBJ2-5; D uncertain. From germline, CDR1 is MNHNS and CDR2 SASEGT. This CDR3 has 12 residues. The ends were cut back, 4 bases at V and 0 bases at J, with 3 bases in the middle. This chain's CDR3 is CASSGYQETQYF. The CDR3, as DNA: TGTGCCAGCAGTGGGTACCAAGAGACCCAGTACTTC.

J is TRBJ2-7 and V is TRBV29-1; 8 positions match TRBD1. Germline assignment: CDR1 SQVTM and CDR2 ANQGSEA. The J segment lost 7 bases and the V segment lost 4 bases, leaving 12 bases of the junction unmatched. There are 14 residues in the CDR3. CDR3 coding DNA: TGCAGCGTTGGCAGGGGGCGACCCCTCCGGGAGCAGTACTTC. Translated: CSVGRGRPLREQYF.

The gene calls are TRBV6-5 and TRBJ1-2; TRBD1 agrees at 12 bases. The CDR3 totals 15 residues. V shed 1 base and J 7 bases; nucleotides not matched to a gene: 4. Germline CDR1 and CDR2: MNHEY and SVGAGI. The chain's CDR3 is CASSYWDRGRGGYTF. As DNA, the CDR3 is TGTGCCAGCAGTTACTGGGACAGGGGGCGCGGTGGCTACACCTTC.

V and J are TRBV29-1 and TRBJ2-1; TRBD2 is a possible D gene (5 bases). This CDR3 contains 14 residues. Germline CDR1 reads SQVTM; CDR2 reads ANQGSEA. V was clipped by 5 bases and J by 0 bases, with 11 bases between them. Here the CDR3 DNA reads TGCAGCGTTTCAGCGGAAAGCTCCTACAATGAGCAGTTCTTC. Translated, it gives CSVSAESSYNEQFF.

The chain has TRBV7-2 and TRBJ1-1, with D perhaps matching TRBD1 (6 bases). Germline V gene data show CDR1 as SGHTA and CDR2 as FQGNSA. The ends were cut back, 4 bases at V and 3 bases at J, with 12 bases in the middle. The CDR3 contains 14 residues. The CDR3 sequence: CASSYQGFDTEAFF. The CDR3 DNA is TGTGCCAGCAGCTACCAGGGGTTTGACACTGAAGCTTTCTTT. The full variable domain, with the rest looked up from reference TRBV7-2 and TRBJ1-1, is GAGVSQSPSNKVTEKGKDVELRCDPISGHTALYWYRQSLGQGLEFLIYFQGNSAPDKSGLPSDRFSAERTGGSVSTLTIQRTQQEDSAVYLCASSYQGFDTEAFFGQGTRLTVV.

This clone was picked up a small number of times. The J gene is TRBJ1-3, the V gene TRBV6-1; D may be TRBD1 (6 bases). The CDR3 spans 15 residues. The germline V gene encodes CDR1 MNHNS and CDR2 SASEGT. The V gene lost 2 bases and the J gene lost 2 bases, with 10 bases spanning the gap. The CDR3 is CASSEREGAGNTIYF. In nucleotides, the CDR3 is TGTGCCAGCAGTGAAAGGGAGGGGGCTGGAAACACCATATATTTT.

In its sample, this clone was seen once. The chain uses TRBV28 and TRBJ1-5; D is ambiguous. V lost 4 bases and J lost 5, with 12 bases in between. The CDR3 contains 14 residues. CDR1 and CDR2 (germline): MDHEN, SYDVKM. The DNA for the CDR3 is TGTGCCAGCAGTTGGAGCAGCCGGGATCAGCCCCAGCATTTT. This codes for CASSWSSRDQPQHF.

The chain carries TRBV5-1 and TRBJ1-4; 9 bases fit TRBD1. Germline V gene lookup returns CDR1 SGHRS and CDR2 YFSETQ. The CDR3 has 15 residues. The J segment lost 6 bases and the V segment lost 0 bases, leaving 3 bases of the junction unmatched. CDR3 sequence reads: CASSLGDREYEKLFF. DNA for the CDR3: TGCGCCAGCAGCTTGGGGGACAGGGAATATGAAAAACTGTTTTTT. Full variable domain (missing parts from reference TRBV5-1 and TRBJ1-4): KAGVTQTPRYLIKTRGQQVTLSCSPISGHRSVSWYQQTPGQGLQFLFEYFSETQRNKGNFPGRFSGRQFSNSRSEMNVSTLELGDSALYLCASSLGDREYEKLFFGSGTQLSVL.

The chain joins TRBV18 to TRBJ1-3; TRBD1 aligns across 9 bases. Trimming removed 3 bases from V and 3 bases from J; junction bases left unmatched: 12. This CDR3 comprises 18 residues. CDR1 is KGHSH, CDR2 LQKENI, per germline. The DNA for the CDR3 is TGTGCCAGCTCACCGCTTAATGGGGACAGGGTCCTTGGAAACACCATATATTTT. This codes for CASSPLNGDRVLGNTIYF.

In nucleotides, the CDR3 is TGTGCCAGTAGCGACAGCAGGGTAAGGCGTGGATCACTCACAGATACGCAGTATTTT. As protein: CASSDSRVRRGSLTDTQYF. The chain has TRBV19 and TRBJ2-3, with D perhaps TRBD1 (5 bases). The CDR3 covers 19 residues. The germline CDR1 and CDR2 sequences are LNHDA and SQIVND (reference sequence). The V gene lost 6 bases and the J gene lost 2 bases, with 27 bases spanning the gap.